This passage covers 8 T cell receptor beta chains from one sample sequenced in a study of T cell repertoires in cytomegalovirus infection. Antigens for these TCRs are unknown. MiXCR was run by TCRdb on the reads, yielding one entry per CDR3 protein. The sample records about 150,000 distinct CDR3 sequences, roughly 32% being singletons. The sequences come from CD8+ T cells from cultured PBMCs, collected from culture after CMV antigen stimulation. Every receptor here comes from a human donor in good health (CMV status not recorded). Some clones in this sample may be carry-over from other donors' samples.

This rearrangement joins TRBV2 to TRBJ1-1, with 8 bases that match TRBD1. The junction had 6 bases not matched to a gene; V was cut back by 5 bases and J by 4 bases. The CDR3 is made up of 14 amino acids. Germline lookup yields CDR1 SNHLY and CDR2 FYNNEI. CDR3 bases: TGTGCCAGCAGTCCCGACAGGGGTTTCACTGAAGCTTTCTTT. Its protein is CASSPDRGFTEAFF.

The chain is built from TRBV6-5 and TRBJ2-3, with TRBD2 matching 12 bases. CDR1 is MNHEY and CDR2 is SVGAGI in the germline V gene. V trimming: 6 bases; J trimming: 2 bases; junction bases outside the gene matches: 6. The CDR3 is made up of 16 amino acids. This chain's CDR3 is CASRFGLAGNTDTQYF. CDR3 bases: TGTGCCAGCAGGTTCGGACTAGCGGGGAACACAGATACGCAGTATTTT.

The genes are TRBV9 and TRBJ1-2, with D uncertain. V lost 7 bases and J 6 bases, leaving 10 bases between the germline ends. CDR1 SGDLS and CDR2 YYNGEE come from the germline V gene. CDR3 length equals 11 residues. The CDR3 protein is CASDGGDGYTF. CDR3 nucleotides: TGTGCCAGCGATGGAGGCGATGGCTACACCTTC.

This clonotype showed up many times. This chain connects TRBV12-3 or TRBV12-4 to TRBJ2-2; D gene ambiguous. The V gene lost 2 bases and the J gene lost 7 bases, with 5 bases spanning the gap. The CDR3 loop spans 12 amino acids. The chain's CDR3 is CASSLSGGELFF. The DNA for the CDR3 is TGTGCCAGCAGTTTAAGTGGCGGGGAGCTGTTTTTT.

In nucleotides, the CDR3 is TGTGCCAGCAGCTTAGCAGGGAAACCCCTCCACTTT. Its translation is CASSLAGKPLHF. V usage is TRBV7-9 and J usage is TRBJ1-6; no clear D. V was pared by 0 bases and J by 12 bases, with 6 bases between. Germline CDR1 SEHNR, CDR2 FQNEAQ (reference sequence). This CDR3 contains 12 residues.

In its sample, this clonotype was seen a few times. The CDR3, as DNA: TGTGCCAGCAGTGTACAGGGGGCTCTTCCCCAAGAGACCCAGTACTTC. This translates into CASSVQGALPQETQYF. J is TRBJ2-5 and V is TRBV25-1; 9 bases are a match to TRBD1. The germline gives CDR1 MGHDK, CDR2 SYGVNS. Trimming at V came to 4 bases and at J to 1 base, leaving 7 bases not matched to a gene. This CDR3 has 16 residues.

This chain connects TRBV6-6 to TRBJ1-5; D ambiguous. This CDR3 spans 16 amino acids. Germline V gene sequence: CDR1 MNHNY, CDR2 SVGAGI (reference sequence). V shed 4 bases and J shed 2 bases, with 15 bases lying between them. The CDR3 sequence: CASSFLKTWGNQPQHF. CDR3 DNA: TGTGCCAGCAGTTTCTTGAAGACATGGGGCAATCAGCCCCAGCATTTT.

The chain uses TRBV3-1 and TRBJ1-1; D is possibly TRBD1 (5 bases). The CDR3 contains 14 residues. V was cut by 0 bases and J by 4 bases, with 9 bases left in between. Germline CDR1 reads LGHDT; CDR2 reads YNNKEL (reference sequence). CDR3 sequence reads: CASSQEWGTTEAFF. CDR3 nucleotides: TGTGCCAGCAGCCAAGAGTGGGGGACCACTGAAGCTTTCTTT.